The 25 T cell receptor beta chains listed next were all sequenced from one sample in a study of blood T cell repertoires in COVID-19 (dated by TCRdb to about 2020). Library preparation employed the immunoSEQ multiplex PCR assay. TCRdb carries this immuneACCESS record with in-frame sequences only. Its versions omit some clonotypes, under half of them owing to an unresolved V gene in the studies checked, with the rest unexplained. This sample has 55,000 to 70,000 clones in its table, and about nine tenths of those were observed once. The biggest ten clones account for 20% to 25% of the sample. The sample taken for sequencing was peripheral blood. These receptors originate from a woman of 80 years or more with COVID-19, enrolled during active disease.

The rearrangement links TRBV19 to TRBJ2-5; D is possibly TRBD1 (6 bases). The CDR3 sequence is 14 residues long. CDR1 and CDR2 from the germline V gene are LNHDA and SQIVND (reference sequence). V lost 4 bases, J lost 5 bases, and 14 bases lay in between. Here the CDR3 reads CASSTGHSGETQYF. Here the CDR3 DNA reads TGTGCCAGTAGTACGGGACATTCGGGGGAGACCCAGTACTTC.

The chain links TRBV6-5 to TRBJ1-3; 7 nucleotides line up with TRBD1. Per germline, CDR1 MNHEY and CDR2 SVGAGI. This CDR3 spans 13 amino acids. Trimming cost V 6 bases and J 3 bases; bases outside gene matches: 2. This chain's CDR3 is CASRQGGGNTIYF. DNA for the CDR3: TGTGCCAGCAGGCAGGGGGGTGGAAACACCATATATTTT.

This clone has a handful of counts. This chain uses TRBV19 with TRBJ1-2, with D uncertain. The germline CDR1 and CDR2 sequences are LNHDA and SQIVND (reference sequence). The CDR3 is 13 residues long. Trimming removed 8 bases from V and 5 bases from J, with 15 bases in between. Written as DNA, the CDR3 is TGTGCCAGTTCCGGGATCACGGGTTATGGCTACACCTTC. Translated: CASSGITGYGYTF.

The CDR3 DNA reads TGTGCCAGCAGTGTAGGGACAGAGTTTGGCTACACCTTC. This codes for CASSVGTEFGYTF. The V and J genes are TRBV2 and TRBJ1-2; TRBD1 matches at 7 bases. Looked up from germline, CDR1 is SNHLY and CDR2 is FYNNEI. This CDR3 has 13 residues. The V segment lost 4 bases and the J segment 7 bases; nucleotides outside the gene matches: 6. The full variable domain, in which reference TRBV2 and TRBJ1-2 provide the parts outside the CDR3, is EPEVTQTPSHQVTQMGQEVILRCVPISNHLYFYWYRQILGQKVEFLVSFYNNEISEKSEIFDDQFSVERPDGSNFTLKIRSTKLEDSAMYFCASSVGTEFGYTFGSGTRLTVV.

J is TRBJ1-4 and V is TRBV20-1; D unclear. The CDR3 sequence is 13 residues long. The germline CDR1 and CDR2 sequences are DFQATT and SNEGSKA (reference sequence). The ends were cut back, 3 bases at V and 6 bases at J, with 11 bases in the middle. This CDR3 is CSASETADEKLFF. For the CDR3, the DNA is TGCAGTGCTAGTGAGACTGCAGATGAAAAACTGTTTTTT.

This sequence joins TRBV5-1 and TRBJ2-7; TRBD1 matches at 7 bases. After removal of 5 bases from V and 7 bases from J, the junction contained 12 bases not matched to a gene. CDR1 and CDR2 from the germline V gene are SGHRS and YFSETQ. The CDR3 loop spans 14 amino acids. The CDR3 coding sequence is TGCGCCAGCAGATGGACAGGCGCCCCTCAGGAGCAGTACTTC. This gives the protein CASRWTGAPQEQYF.

The chain recombines TRBV9 with TRBJ1-6; D not certain. V dropped 3 bases and J dropped 0 bases, with 7 bases sitting between them. CDR3 size: 15 residues. Germline CDR1 and CDR2: SGDLS and YYNGEE. The CDR3 is CASSARSSYNSPLHF. The DNA of the CDR3 is TGTGCCAGCAGCGCACGGAGCTCCTATAATTCACCCCTCCACTTT.

The chain is built from TRBV4-1 and TRBJ2-4; 9 bases are shared with TRBD1. Germline CDR1 is MGHRA and CDR2 is YSYEKL. The CDR3 has 17 amino acids. Trimming took 4 bases from V and 2 from J; bases not matched to a gene: 9. CDR3 amino acids: CASSPSRDRVTKNIQYF. CDR3 bases: TGCGCCAGCAGCCCGAGCCGGGACAGGGTAACCAAAAACATTCAGTACTTC.

The rearrangement links TRBV19 to TRBJ2-7; TRBD1 aligns across 10 bases. Germline lookup yields CDR1 LNHDA and CDR2 SQIVND (reference sequence). This CDR3 has 14 residues. V shed 3 bases and J 3 bases; nucleotides not matched to a gene: 2. CDR3 nucleotides: TGTGCCAGTAGTATGGGACAGGGGATCTACGAGCAGTACTTC. Translating it yields CASSMGQGIYEQYF.

The V gene is TRBV10-2, the J gene TRBJ1-5; 7 bases align to TRBD1. The CDR3 contains 17 residues. CDR1 WSHSY and CDR2 SAAADI come from the germline V gene. V dropped 2 bases and J dropped 9; count of bases not matched to a gene: 16. CDR3 loop: CASSEPETGTAGRPQHF. Here the CDR3 DNA reads TGCGCCAGCAGTGAGCCTGAGACCGGGACAGCGGGTCGGCCCCAGCATTTT.

This sequence joins TRBV5-1 and TRBJ2-1, with 7 positions matching TRBD1. The V and J ends lost 5 bases and 3 bases, in that order; junction bases with no gene match: 8. There are 15 residues in the CDR3. Germline CDR1 reads SGHRS; CDR2 reads YFSETQ. This chain's CDR3 is CASSEETGNYNEQFF. CDR3 DNA sequence: TGCGCCAGCAGTGAGGAGACAGGGAACTACAATGAGCAGTTCTTC.

This rearrangement joins TRBV7-2 to TRBJ2-5; a possible D gene is TRBD1 (5 bases). Deletions cut 5 bases from V and 2 bases from J, with 12 bases between. CDR3 length equals 14 residues. Germline CDR1 and CDR2: SGHTA and FQGNSA. The CDR3 coding sequence is TGTGCCAGCAGCCCAGACAGCAAACAAGAGACCCAGTACTTC. Translation: CASSPDSKQETQYF.

V and J are TRBV6-6 and TRBJ1-1; TRBD1 aligns across 7 bases. This CDR3 contains 13 residues. Losses at the gene ends were 6 bases for V and 1 base for J; bases not matched to a gene: 2. Germline values: CDR1 MNHNY, CDR2 SVGAGI (reference sequence). DNA of the CDR3: TGTGCCAGCAGCGGACAGGCGAACACTGAAGCTTTCTTT. It encodes CASSGQANTEAFF.

The chain links TRBV3-1 (or the pseudogene TRBV3-2) to TRBJ1-3; the match to TRBD1 covers 7 bases. Germline V CDR1 and CDR2: LGHDT, YNNKEL (reference sequence). The V gene end was trimmed by 4 bases and the J gene end by 0 bases; junction bases not matched to a gene: 3. This CDR3 is 15 amino acids long. CDR3 residues: CASSRQGRSGNTIYF. CDR3 coding DNA: TGTGCCAGCAGCCGACAGGGCCGCTCTGGAAACACCATATATTTT.

The chain carries TRBV5-1 and TRBJ2-3; 8 positions match TRBD2. V shed 0 bases and J 4 bases; nucleotides not matched to a gene: 10. Germline-derived CDR1 and CDR2 are SGHRS and YFSETQ. The CDR3 sequence is 17 residues long. Written as DNA, the CDR3 is TGCGCCAGCAGCTTGGGACGGGGGGGTTCTGTTCCAGATACGCAGTATTTT. Protein: CASSLGRGGSVPDTQYF.

The chain's CDR3 is CSASRGTGSYEQYF. DNA of the CDR3: TGCAGTGCTAGTCGTGGGACAGGGTCCTACGAGCAGTACTTC. The V call is TRBV20-1, the J call TRBJ2-7; 9 bases fit TRBD1. Germline V CDR1 and CDR2: DFQATT, SNEGSKA (reference sequence). CDR3 length equals 14 residues. V dropped 3 bases and J dropped 1; count of bases not matched to a gene: 4.

This chain uses TRBV5-1 with TRBJ2-7; no definite D call. This CDR3 contains 10 residues. Germline V CDR1 and CDR2: SGHRS, YFSETQ. The CDR3 DNA is TGCGCCAGCAGCTCTTTTCTACTGCGGGTC. Amino acids: CASSSFLLRV.

This chain links TRBV7-9 with TRBJ1-3; no clear D gene. This CDR3 comprises 14 residues. Looked up from germline, CDR1 is SEHNR and CDR2 is FQNEAQ (reference sequence). V lost 5 bases and J 4 bases, leaving 12 bases between the germline ends. The CDR3 DNA reads as TGTGCCAGCAGCCCTGGTAACACGGGAAACACCATATATTTT. The encoded protein is CASSPGNTGNTIYF.

The chain uses TRBV5-1 and TRBJ1-1; 7 bases are shared with TRBD1. Germline lookup yields CDR1 SGHRS and CDR2 YFSETQ. After removal of 4 bases from V and 0 bases from J, the junction contained 3 bases not matched to a gene. This CDR3 has 14 amino acids. CDR3 DNA sequence: TGCGCCAGCAGCGACAGGGCTATGAACACTGAAGCTTTCTTT. The encoded protein is CASSDRAMNTEAFF. The full variable domain, completed using reference TRBV5-1 and TRBJ1-1, is KAGVTQTPRYLIKTRGQQVTLSCSPISGHRSVSWYQQTPGQGLQFLFEYFSETQRNKGNFPGRFSGRQFSNSRSEMNVSTLELGDSALYLCASSDRAMNTEAFFGQGTRLTVV.

The genes are TRBV11-2 and TRBJ2-1, with 12 bases lining up with TRBD1. The CDR3 consists of 14 residues. The germline gives CDR1 SGHAT, CDR2 FQNNGV. J lost 8 bases, V lost 5 bases, and 4 bases had no gene match. The CDR3 loop is CASSPGQGADEQFF. The DNA for the CDR3 is TGTGCCAGCAGCCCGGGACAGGGGGCGGATGAGCAGTTCTTC.

This rearrangement joins TRBV7-2 to TRBJ2-3; 7 bases align to TRBD2. V gave up 5 bases and J gave up 3 bases; unmatched junction bases: 11. The CDR3 totals 16 residues. Germline V CDR1 and CDR2: SGHTA, FQGNSA. The CDR3 nucleotides are TGTGCCAGCAGCCCCCGCGCCGGCGGGGGTACAGATACGCAGTATTTT. This sequence encodes CASSPRAGGGTDTQYF.

Remarks on this clone: The junction departs from the called germline gene at one end, perhaps through a read error. The gene calls are TRBV5-1 and TRBJ1-6; weak D call: TRBD1 (6 bases). This CDR3 spans 15 amino acids. Germline V gives CDR1 SGHRS, CDR2 YFSETQ. CDR3 sequence (DNA): TGCGCCAGCAGCTTGGGCACAGGGCCCAATTCTCCCCTCCACTTT. Protein sequence: CASSLGTGPNSPLHF.

This chain joins TRBV19 and TRBJ1-2, with a weak D call TRBD1 (6 bases). Germline V gene lookup returns CDR1 LNHDA and CDR2 SQIVND (reference sequence). Between the trimmed V and J ends, which lost 3 bases and 8 bases, there was a span of 19 bases. This CDR3 comprises 15 residues. The CDR3 DNA reads as TGTGCCAGTAGTATGACACCCGGACAGTGGGACGGCTACACCTTC. It encodes CASSMTPGQWDGYTF.

Only a few counts were recorded for this clone. The rearrangement joins TRBV5-6 to TRBJ1-1, with D unresolved. Germline assignment: CDR1 SGHDT and CDR2 YYEEEE. V dropped 2 bases and J dropped 2 bases, with 7 bases sitting between them. The CDR3 is 13 residues long. CDR3 protein: CASSLAANTEAFF. Here the CDR3 DNA reads TGTGCCAGCAGCTTAGCCGCAAACACTGAAGCTTTCTTT. Drawing the rest from reference TRBV5-6 and TRBJ1-1, the complete variable domain is DAGVTQSPTHLIKTRGQQVTLRCSPKSGHDTVSWYQQALGQGPQFIFQYYEEEERQRGNFPDRFSGHQFPNYSSELNVNALLLGDSALYLCASSLAANTEAFFGQGTRLTVV.

This chain joins TRBV3-1 (or the pseudogene TRBV3-2) and TRBJ1-2, with a weak D call TRBD1 (5 bases). Germline V gene sequence: CDR1 LGHDT, CDR2 YNNKEL (reference sequence). Trimming took 4 bases from V and 0 from J, leaving 9 bases between them. The CDR3 sequence is 14 residues long. The CDR3 DNA reads TGTGCCAGCAGCCCCTCGACAGCTAACTATGGCTACACCTTC. This encodes CASSPSTANYGYTF.